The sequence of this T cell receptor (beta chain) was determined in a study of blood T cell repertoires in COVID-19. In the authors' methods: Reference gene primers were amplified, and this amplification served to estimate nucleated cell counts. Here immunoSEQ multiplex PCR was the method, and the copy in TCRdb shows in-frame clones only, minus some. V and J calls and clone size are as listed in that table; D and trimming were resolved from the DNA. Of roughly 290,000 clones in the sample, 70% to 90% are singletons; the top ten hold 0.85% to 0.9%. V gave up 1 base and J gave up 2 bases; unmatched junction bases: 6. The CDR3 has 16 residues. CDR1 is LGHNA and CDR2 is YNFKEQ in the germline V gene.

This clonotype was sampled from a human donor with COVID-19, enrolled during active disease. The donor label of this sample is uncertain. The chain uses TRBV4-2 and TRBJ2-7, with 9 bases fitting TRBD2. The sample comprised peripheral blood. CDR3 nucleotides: TGTGCCAGCAGCCAAGCCCTAGCGGGACGCCCCTACGAGCAGTACTTC. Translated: CASSQALAGRPYEQYF.